The rows below give T cell receptor beta chains drawn from one sample of a study of CD8 T cells in Susac syndrome. TCRdb re-derived calls from the immunoSEQ multiplex PCR reads in MiXCR, one entry per CDR3 protein. The sample holds about 180,000 distinct CDR3 sequences; 90% to 96% are singletons and the top ten take approximately 0.088%. The sequencing sample was made of CD4+ T cells from PBMCs. These receptor sequences come from a human donor with multiple sclerosis. Both conserved end residues are part of each CDR3. D genes are given only for firm matches. Clone size is shown for a subset of rows, as once, few, many or a class of expanded clone.

d_call	clone_size	j_call	v_call	cdr3_aa	cdr3_nt
-	-	TRBJ2-3	TRBV7-9	CASSYGFVPDTQYF	TGTGCCAGCAGCTACGGATTCGTTCCAGATACGCAGTATTTT
TRBD2	-	TRBJ2-7	TRBV7-2	CASSRDYHEQYF	TGTGCCAGCAGCCGGGACTACCACGAGCAGTACTTC
TRBD2	-	TRBJ2-5	TRBV3-1	CASSQQLGTSGAQETQYF	TGTGCCAGCAGCCAGCAATTAGGGACTAGCGGGGCGCAAGAGACCCAGTACTTC
-	-	TRBJ2-1	TRBV4-3	CASSLLFGVEQFF	TGCGCCAGCAGCCTCTTATTTGGGGTTGAGCAGTTCTTC
-	-	TRBJ1-1	TRBV28	CASDRIGTNTEAFF	TGTGCCAGCGACCGTATCGGAACGAACACTGAAGCTTTCTTT
TRBD2	-	TRBJ2-3	TRBV7-6	CASSLEGLAFGTDTQYF	TGTGCCAGCAGCTTAGAGGGACTAGCGTTTGGCACAGATACGCAGTATTTT
-	-	TRBJ2-5	TRBV29-1	CSVEPGQITRGTQYF	TGCAGCGTTGAACCCGGACAGATAACAAGAGGGACCCAGTACTTC
-	once	TRBJ2-4	TRBV2	CASRSPTVAKNIQYF	TGTGCCAGCAGGTCTCCAACAGTAGCCAAAAACATTCAGTACTTC
-	-	TRBJ2-1	TRBV28	CASSFSGQISYNEQFF	TGTGCCAGCAGTTTCTCCGGACAAATCTCCTACAATGAGCAGTTCTTC
-	-	TRBJ2-5	TRBV29-1	CSVGDYQETQYF	TGCAGCGTGGGGGACTACCAAGAGACCCAGTACTTC
-	-	TRBJ2-7	TRBV6-6	CASSYSNPRLAYEQYF	TGTGCCAGCAGTTACTCGAACCCACGACTCGCCTACGAGCAGTACTTC
-	once	TRBJ2-6	TRBV5-1	CASSLETGANVLTF	TGCGCCAGCAGCTTGGAAACTGGGGCCAACGTCCTGACTTTC
TRBD1	-	TRBJ2-7	TRBV28	CASNTDRGYEQYF	TGTGCCAGCAATACGGACAGGGGCTACGAGCAGTACTTC
-	-	TRBJ2-5	TRBV5-4	CASSSHFETWQETQYF	TGTGCCAGCAGCTCCCACTTTGAGACGTGGCAAGAGACCCAGTACTTC
TRBD1	-	TRBJ1-2	TRBV30	CARQMDRGYGYTF	TGTGCCCGACAAATGGACAGGGGCTATGGCTACACCTTC
-	once	TRBJ2-1	TRBV12-3/TRBV12-4	CASTLGTSSYNEQFF	TGTGCCAGCACCTTGGGGACTTCCTCCTACAATGAGCAGTTCTTC
-	-	TRBJ1-1	TRBV9	CASSVSSLNTEAFF	TGTGCCAGCAGCGTGTCCAGCTTGAACACTGAAGCTTTCTTT